This T cell receptor beta chain was sequenced for a study of shared clonotypes between healthy human individuals. Study overall: The cohort had a couple of women and a few men, ages 18 to 49.

Clones were sequenced by immunoSEQ multiplex PCR, and TCRdb holds only the in-frame ones, with some missing. The table lists more than 2 million clones, around 95% of them singletons. Trimming shortened V by 0 bases and J by 2 bases, and 13 bases separated the two germline ends. The CDR3 sequence is 15 residues long. The germline CDR1 and CDR2 sequences are GTSNPN and SVGIG (reference sequence). Overall study findings and caveats: Sharing across four donors was highest in naive CD4 (roughly 5%) and lowest in memory CD8 (approximately 0.4%).

For this clone: Its antigen remains unknown.

The sequenced sample was naive CD4+ T cells sorted from blood. The subset: CD45RA+ positively selected. The chain employs TRBV30 and TRBJ2-5; possible D gene TRBD1, 6 bases. The sequence was collected from a man aged 18 to 30 in good health. This chain's CDR3 is CAWSVWGPGQETQYF. Here the CDR3 DNA reads TGTGCCTGGAGTGTATGGGGGCCGGGGCAAGAGACCCAGTACTTC.